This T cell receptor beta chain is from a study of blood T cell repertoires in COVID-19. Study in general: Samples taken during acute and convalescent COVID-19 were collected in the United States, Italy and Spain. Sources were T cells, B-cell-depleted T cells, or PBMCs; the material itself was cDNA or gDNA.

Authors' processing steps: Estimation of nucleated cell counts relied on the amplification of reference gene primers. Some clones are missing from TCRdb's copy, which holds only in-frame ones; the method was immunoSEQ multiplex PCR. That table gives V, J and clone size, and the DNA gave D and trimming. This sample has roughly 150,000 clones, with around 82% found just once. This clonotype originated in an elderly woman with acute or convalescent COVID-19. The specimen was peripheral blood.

The CDR3 spells CASSLSPGSTQFF. Written as DNA, the CDR3 is TGTGCCAGCAGCTTATCCCCCGGGAGCACTCAGTTCTTC. This chain links TRBV7-8 with TRBJ2-1, with a possible D match to TRBD2 (6 bases). V gave up 2 bases and J gave up 13 bases, with 15 bases separating them. Germline V lookup: CDR1 SGHVS, CDR2 FQNEAQ. The CDR3 covers 13 residues.